The T cell receptor (beta chain) under discussion was sequenced for a study of cytomegalovirus exposure and HLA in healthy donors. Study details: As released early, the data held about 85 million unique TCRs from HLA-typed donors. The study's findings and limits: As a later analysis showed, a missense DCLRE1C variant was linked to trimming of TCR beta V- and J-genes. Confirmation was obtained in vitro that a few CMV-associated chains are specific for CMV antigens. About 87% or about 30% of the time was how often most TCR beta V segments were productive, according to an earlier analysis.

With regard to this clone: What it recognizes is unknown.

This CDR3 spans 14 amino acids. Per germline, CDR1 ENHRY and CDR2 SYGVKD. V lost 9 bases and J lost 7; bases outside the gene matches: 11. 60 Vbeta and 13 Jbeta primers were used in PCR. The method was immunoSEQ multiplex PCR; TCRdb's version includes in-frame clones alone and lacks a portion of them. The table records around 33,000 clones, more than 90% of them present only once. Sequencing used PBMCs. V usage is TRBV10-3 and J usage is TRBJ1-2; 10 positions match TRBD1. The clonotype originates from a woman under 30 in good health and CMV-seronegative. The CDR3 here is CAIAYSGTGVGYTF. The CDR3 bases are TGTGCCATTGCCTACTCCGGGACAGGGGTTGGCTACACCTTC.